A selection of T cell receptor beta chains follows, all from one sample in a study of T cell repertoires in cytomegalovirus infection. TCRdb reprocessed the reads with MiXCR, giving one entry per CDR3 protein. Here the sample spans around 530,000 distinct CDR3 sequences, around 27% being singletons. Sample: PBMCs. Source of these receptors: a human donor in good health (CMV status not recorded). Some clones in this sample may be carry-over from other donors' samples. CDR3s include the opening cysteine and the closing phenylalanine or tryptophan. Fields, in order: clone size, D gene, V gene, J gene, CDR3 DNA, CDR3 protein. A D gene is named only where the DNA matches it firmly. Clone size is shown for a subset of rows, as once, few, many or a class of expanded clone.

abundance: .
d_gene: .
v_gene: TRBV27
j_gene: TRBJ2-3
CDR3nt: TGTGCCAGCAGTTTAGATGCAGCTACGGGAACAGATACGCAGTATTTT
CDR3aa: CASSLDAATGTDTQYF

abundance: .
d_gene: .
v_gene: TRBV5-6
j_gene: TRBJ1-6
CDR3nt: TGTGCCAGCAGCTTGTCGGGTGCTCAGAGGGACTCACCCCTCCACTTT
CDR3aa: CASSLSGAQRDSPLHF

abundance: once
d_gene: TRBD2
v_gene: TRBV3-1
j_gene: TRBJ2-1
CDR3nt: TGTGCCAGCAGCCAGGGACTAGCTACGTCCTACAATGAGCAGTTCTTC
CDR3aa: CASSQGLATSYNEQFF

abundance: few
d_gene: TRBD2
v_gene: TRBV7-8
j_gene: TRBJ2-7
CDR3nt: TGTGCCAGCAGCTTACCGACTAGCGGGGCATCCTACGAGCAGTACTTC
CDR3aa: CASSLPTSGASYEQYF

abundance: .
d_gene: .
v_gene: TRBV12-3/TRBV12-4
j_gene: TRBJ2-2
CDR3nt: TGTGCCAGCAGTTTGTCGGGGGCGGTTCCCGGGGAGCTGTTTTTT
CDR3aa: CASSLSGAVPGELFF

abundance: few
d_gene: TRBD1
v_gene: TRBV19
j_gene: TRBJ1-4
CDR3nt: TGTGCCAGTAGTCGTACAGGGGCGGACGAAAAACTGTTTTTT
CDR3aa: CASSRTGADEKLFF

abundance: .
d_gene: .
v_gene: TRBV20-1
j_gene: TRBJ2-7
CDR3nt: TGCAGTGCTAGAGAACGGCTCGAAGGCGAGCAGTACTTC
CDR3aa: CSARERLEGEQYF

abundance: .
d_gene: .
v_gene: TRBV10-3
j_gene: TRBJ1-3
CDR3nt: TGTGCCATCAGTGCCCCCGGGTCTGGAAACACCATATATTTT
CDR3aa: CAISAPGSGNTIYF

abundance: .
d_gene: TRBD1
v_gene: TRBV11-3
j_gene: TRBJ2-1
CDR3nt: TGTGCCAGCAGCTTAGATCATGGACAGGGGCAGTTCTTC
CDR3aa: CASSLDHGQGQFF

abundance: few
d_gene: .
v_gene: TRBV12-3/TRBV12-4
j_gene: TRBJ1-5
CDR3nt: TGTGCCAGCAGTCGACAGATTAGCAATCAGCCCCAGCATTTT
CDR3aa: CASSRQISNQPQHF

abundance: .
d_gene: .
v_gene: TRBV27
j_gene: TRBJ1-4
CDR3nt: TGTGCCAGCAGTTTAATCGGGGGTGGTAATGAAAAACTGTTTTTT
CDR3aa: CASSLIGGGNEKLFF

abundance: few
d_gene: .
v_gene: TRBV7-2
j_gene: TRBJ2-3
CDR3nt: TGTGCCAGCAGCTTCGACTTCGATACGCAGTATTTT
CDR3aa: CASSFDFDTQYF

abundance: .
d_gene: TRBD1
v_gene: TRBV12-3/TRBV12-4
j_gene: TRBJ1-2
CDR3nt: TGTGCCAGCAGAACAAGGGACAGTCGGAACGGCTATGGCTACACCTTC
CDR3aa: CASRTRDSRNGYGYTF

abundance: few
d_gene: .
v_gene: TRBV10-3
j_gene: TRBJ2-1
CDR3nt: TGTGCCATCAGCGGTTTTAGCTCCTACAATGAGCAGTTCTTC
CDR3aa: CAISGFSSYNEQFF

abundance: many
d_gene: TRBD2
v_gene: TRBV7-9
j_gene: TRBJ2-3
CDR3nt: TGTGCCAGCAGCCCTAGTAGGGCCAGAAGACTAGCGGGAGGGCGGGTACCGGCAGATACGCAGTATTTT
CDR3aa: CASSPSRARRLAGGRVPADTQYF

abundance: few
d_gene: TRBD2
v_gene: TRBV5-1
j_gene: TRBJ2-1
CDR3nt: TGCGCCAGCAGCTTGTCTAGCGGGAACAATGAGCAGTTCTTC
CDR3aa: CASSLSSGNNEQFF

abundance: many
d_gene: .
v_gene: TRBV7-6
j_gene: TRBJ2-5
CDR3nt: TGTGCCAGCAGCTTAGACGCTAATTATGGGGAGACCCAGTACTTC
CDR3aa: CASSLDANYGETQYF

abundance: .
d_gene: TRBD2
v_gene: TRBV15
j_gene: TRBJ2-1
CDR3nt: TGTGCCACCAGCAGGTGGGCGAAGCGGGGCAATGAGCAGTTCTTC
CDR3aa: CATSRWAKRGNEQFF

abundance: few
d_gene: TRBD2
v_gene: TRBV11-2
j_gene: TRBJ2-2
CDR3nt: TGTGCCAGCAGGTCAAGCGGGAGCCCTAGGACCGGGGAGCTGTTTTTT
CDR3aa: CASRSSGSPRTGELFF

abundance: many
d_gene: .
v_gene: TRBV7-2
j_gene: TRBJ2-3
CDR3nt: TGTGCCAGCAGCTCCCGGACCCGGACCACAGATACGCAGTATTTT
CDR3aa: CASSSRTRTTDTQYF

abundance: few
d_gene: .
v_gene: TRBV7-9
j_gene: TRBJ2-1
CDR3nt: TGTGCCAGCAGCTTAGCCGAAGTTCCCAATGAGCAGTTCTTC
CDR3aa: CASSLAEVPNEQFF

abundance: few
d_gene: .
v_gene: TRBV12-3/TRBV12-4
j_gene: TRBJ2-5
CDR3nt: TGTGCCAGCAGTTTAAGGGTTGGTACGGAGACCCAGTACTTC
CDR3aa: CASSLRVGTETQYF

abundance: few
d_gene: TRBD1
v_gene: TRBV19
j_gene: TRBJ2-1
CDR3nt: TGTGCCAGTAGTAGGACAGGGGGCAATGAGCAGTTCTTC
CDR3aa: CASSRTGGNEQFF

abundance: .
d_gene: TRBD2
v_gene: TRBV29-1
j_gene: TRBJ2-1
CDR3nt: TGCAGCGTCTCCGGGACTAGCGGAAATGAGCAGTTCTTC
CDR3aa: CSVSGTSGNEQFF

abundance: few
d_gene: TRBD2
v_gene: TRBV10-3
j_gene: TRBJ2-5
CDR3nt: TGTGCCATCAGTGAGCTAGCGGGAGTGGGGACCCAGTACTTC
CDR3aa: CAISELAGVGTQYF

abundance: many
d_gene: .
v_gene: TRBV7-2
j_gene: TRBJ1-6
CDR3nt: TGTGCCAGCGGGACCGGGGGGGATGTAGGTTCACCCCTCCACTTT
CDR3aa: CASGTGGDVGSPLHF

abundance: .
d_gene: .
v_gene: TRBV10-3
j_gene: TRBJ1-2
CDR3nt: TGTGCCATCAGTGAGTCGTCCCAGAGGGGCTACACCTTC
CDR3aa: CAISESSQRGYTF

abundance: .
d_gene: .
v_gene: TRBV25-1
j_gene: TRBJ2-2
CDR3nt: TGTGCCAGCAGTGACAGGTCTAAGGGGTCCGGGGAGCTGTTTTTT
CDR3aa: CASSDRSKGSGELFF

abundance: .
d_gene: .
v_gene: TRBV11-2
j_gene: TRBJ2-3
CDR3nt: TGTGCCAGCAGCTCCCGCAGGGGTACGCAGTATTTT
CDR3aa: CASSSRRGTQYF

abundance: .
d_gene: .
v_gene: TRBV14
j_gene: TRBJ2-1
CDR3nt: TGTGCCAGCAGCCCACTGACAGGATCGGGCAATGAGCAGTTCTTC
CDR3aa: CASSPLTGSGNEQFF

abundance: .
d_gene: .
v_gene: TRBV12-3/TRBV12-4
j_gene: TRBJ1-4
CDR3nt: TGTGCCAGCAGCCTGGTTAGAGGGGTCCCTAATGAAAAACTGTTTTTT
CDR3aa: CASSLVRGVPNEKLFF

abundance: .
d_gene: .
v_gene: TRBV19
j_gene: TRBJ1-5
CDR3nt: TGTGCCAGTAGTATGGGTACAGGCGGACCTAGCAATCAGCCCCAGCATTTT
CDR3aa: CASSMGTGGPSNQPQHF

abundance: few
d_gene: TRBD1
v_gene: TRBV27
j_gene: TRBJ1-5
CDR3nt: TGTGCCAGCAGTTGGGACAGGGGTAAAAATCAGCCCCAGCATTTT
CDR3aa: CASSWDRGKNQPQHF

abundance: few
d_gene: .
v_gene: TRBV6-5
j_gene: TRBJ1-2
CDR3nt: TGTGCCAGCAGTGGGCGGCTTTTCTATGGCTACACCTTC
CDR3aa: CASSGRLFYGYTF

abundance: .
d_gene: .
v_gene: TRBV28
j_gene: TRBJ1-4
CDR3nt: TGTGCCAGCATCCTGTCCCTTAGGGGCTCCCGGCGGGAAAAACTGTTTTTT
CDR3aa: CASILSLRGSRREKLFF

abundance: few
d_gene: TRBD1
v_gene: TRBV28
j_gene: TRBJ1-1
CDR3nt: TGTGCCAGCATCCTAACAGGGGCTGGTACTGAAGCTTTCTTT
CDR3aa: CASILTGAGTEAFF

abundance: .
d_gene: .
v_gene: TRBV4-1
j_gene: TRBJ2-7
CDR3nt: TGCGCCAGCAGCCCCGGTTCGGGATCGTACGAGCAGTACTTC
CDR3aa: CASSPGSGSYEQYF

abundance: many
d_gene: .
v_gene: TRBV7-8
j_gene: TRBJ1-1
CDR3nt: TGTGCCAGCAGCTTAGGCCGCAGGATGGGAACTGAAGCTTTCTTT
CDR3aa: CASSLGRRMGTEAFF

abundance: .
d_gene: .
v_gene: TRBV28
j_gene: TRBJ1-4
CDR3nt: TGTGCCAGCAGTCCCCGGGGGAGGGAGGGTGAAAAACTGTTTTTT
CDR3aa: CASSPRGREGEKLFF

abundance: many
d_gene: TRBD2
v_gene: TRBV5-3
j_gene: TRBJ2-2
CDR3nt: TGTGCCAGAAGCGGGATAGCGGGGCTGAACACCGGGGAGCTGTTTTTT
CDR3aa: CARSGIAGLNTGELFF

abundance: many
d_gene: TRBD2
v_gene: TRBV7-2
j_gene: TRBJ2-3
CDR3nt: TGTGCCAGCAGCTTATCGTTCGGGACTAGCGGGACAGTCACAGATACGCAGTATTTT
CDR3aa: CASSLSFGTSGTVTDTQYF